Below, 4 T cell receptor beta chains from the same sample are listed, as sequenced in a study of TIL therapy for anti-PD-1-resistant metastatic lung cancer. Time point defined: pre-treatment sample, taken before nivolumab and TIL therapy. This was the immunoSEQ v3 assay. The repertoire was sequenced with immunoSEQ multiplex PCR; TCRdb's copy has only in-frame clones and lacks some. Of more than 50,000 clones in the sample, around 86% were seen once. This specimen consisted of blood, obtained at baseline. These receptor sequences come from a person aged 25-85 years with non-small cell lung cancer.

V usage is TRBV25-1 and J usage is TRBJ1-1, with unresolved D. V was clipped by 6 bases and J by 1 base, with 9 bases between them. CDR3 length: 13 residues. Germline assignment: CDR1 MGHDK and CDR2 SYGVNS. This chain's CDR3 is CASSRTPNTEAFF. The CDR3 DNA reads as TGTGCCAGCAGCCGGACGCCGAACACTGAAGCTTTCTTT.

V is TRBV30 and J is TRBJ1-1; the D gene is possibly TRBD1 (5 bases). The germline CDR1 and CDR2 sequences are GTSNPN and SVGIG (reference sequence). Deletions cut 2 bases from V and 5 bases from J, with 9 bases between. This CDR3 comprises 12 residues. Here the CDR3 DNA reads TGTGCCTGGAGTAGGGGAGGGACTGAAGCTTTCTTT. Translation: CAWSRGGTEAFF.

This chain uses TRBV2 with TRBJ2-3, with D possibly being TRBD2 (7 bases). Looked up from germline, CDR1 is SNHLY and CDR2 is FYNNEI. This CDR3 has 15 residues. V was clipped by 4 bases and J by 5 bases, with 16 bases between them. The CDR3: CASSAWGGRGDTQYF. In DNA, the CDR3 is TGTGCCAGCAGTGCGTGGGGGGGCCGGGGAGATACGCAGTATTTT.

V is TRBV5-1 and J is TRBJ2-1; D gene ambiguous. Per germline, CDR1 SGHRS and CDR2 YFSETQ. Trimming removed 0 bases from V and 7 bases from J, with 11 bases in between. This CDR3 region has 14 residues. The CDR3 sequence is CASSLGQARNEQFF. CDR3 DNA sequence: TGCGCCAGCAGCTTGGGCCAGGCGAGGAATGAGCAGTTCTTC.